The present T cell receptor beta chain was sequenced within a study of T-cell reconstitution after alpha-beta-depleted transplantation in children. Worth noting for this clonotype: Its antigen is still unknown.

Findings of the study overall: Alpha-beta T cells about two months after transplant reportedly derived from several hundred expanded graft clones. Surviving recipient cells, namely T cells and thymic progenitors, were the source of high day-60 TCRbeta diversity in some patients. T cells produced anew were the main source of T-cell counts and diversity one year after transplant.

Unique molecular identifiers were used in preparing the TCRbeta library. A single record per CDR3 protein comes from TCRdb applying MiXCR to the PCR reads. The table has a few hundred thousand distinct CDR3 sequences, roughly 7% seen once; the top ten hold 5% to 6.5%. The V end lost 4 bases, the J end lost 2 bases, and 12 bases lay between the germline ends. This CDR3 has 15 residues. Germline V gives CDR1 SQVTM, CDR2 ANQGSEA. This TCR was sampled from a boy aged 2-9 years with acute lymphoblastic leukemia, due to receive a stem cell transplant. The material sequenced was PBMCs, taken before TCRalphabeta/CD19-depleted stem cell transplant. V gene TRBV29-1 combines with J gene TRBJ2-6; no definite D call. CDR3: CSVVIRAAGANVLTF. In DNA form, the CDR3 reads TGCAGCGTTGTCATTCGGGCGGCTGGGGCCAACGTCCTGACTTTC.